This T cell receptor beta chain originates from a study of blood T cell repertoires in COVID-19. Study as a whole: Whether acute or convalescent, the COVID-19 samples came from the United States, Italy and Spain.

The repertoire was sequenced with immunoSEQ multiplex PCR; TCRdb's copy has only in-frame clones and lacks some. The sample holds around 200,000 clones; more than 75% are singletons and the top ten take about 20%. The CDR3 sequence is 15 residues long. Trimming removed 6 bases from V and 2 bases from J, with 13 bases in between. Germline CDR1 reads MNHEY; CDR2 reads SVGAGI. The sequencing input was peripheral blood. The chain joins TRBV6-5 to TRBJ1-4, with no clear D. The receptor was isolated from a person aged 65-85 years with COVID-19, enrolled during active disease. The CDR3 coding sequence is TGTGCCAGCAGCACCGCGTGGTCCACTAATGAAAAACTGTTTTTT. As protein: CASSTAWSTNEKLFF.